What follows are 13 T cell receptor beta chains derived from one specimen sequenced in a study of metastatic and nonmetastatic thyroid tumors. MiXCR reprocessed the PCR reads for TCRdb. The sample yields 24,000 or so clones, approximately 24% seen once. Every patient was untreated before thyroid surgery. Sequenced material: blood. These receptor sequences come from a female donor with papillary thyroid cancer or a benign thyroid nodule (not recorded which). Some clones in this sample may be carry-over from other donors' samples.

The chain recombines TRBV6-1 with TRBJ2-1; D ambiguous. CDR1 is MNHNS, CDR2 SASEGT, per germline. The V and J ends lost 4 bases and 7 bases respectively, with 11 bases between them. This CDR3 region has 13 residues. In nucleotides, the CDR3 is TGTGCCAGCAGTGGAATGCCTGAAAATGAGCAGTTCTTC. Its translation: CASSGMPENEQFF.

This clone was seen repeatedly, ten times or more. DNA for the CDR3: TGTGCCAGCAGTTTCTTCTCTTTGAGCACTGAAGCTTTCTTT. It yields the protein CASSFFSLSTEAFF. The chain joins TRBV27 to TRBJ1-1; D not certain. The V end lost 3 bases, the J end lost 4 bases, and 12 bases lay between the germline ends. The CDR3 is made up of 14 amino acids. Per the germline V gene, CDR1 is MNHEY and CDR2 is SMNVEV (reference sequence).

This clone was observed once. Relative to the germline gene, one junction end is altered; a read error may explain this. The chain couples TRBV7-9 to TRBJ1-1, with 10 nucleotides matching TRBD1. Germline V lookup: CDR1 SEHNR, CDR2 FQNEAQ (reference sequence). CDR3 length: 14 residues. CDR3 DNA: TGTGCCAGCATCTCGACAGGGGGCAACACTGGAGCTTTCTTT. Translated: CASISTGGNTGAFF.

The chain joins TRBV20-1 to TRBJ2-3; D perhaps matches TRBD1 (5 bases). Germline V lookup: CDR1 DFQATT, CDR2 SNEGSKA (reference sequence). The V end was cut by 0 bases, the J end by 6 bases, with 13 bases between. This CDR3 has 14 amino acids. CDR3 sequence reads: CSARDLRGCDTQYF. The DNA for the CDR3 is TGCAGTGCTAGAGATCTAAGGGGTTGTGATACGCAGTATTTT.

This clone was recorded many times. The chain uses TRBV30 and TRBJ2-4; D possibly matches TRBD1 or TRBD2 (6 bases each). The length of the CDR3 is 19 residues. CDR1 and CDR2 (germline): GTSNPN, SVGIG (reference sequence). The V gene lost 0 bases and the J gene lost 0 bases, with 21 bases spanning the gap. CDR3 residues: CAWSVQRGRLTLAKNIQYF. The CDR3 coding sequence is TGTGCCTGGAGTGTACAACGGGGGCGTCTTACCTTAGCCAAAAACATTCAGTACTTC.

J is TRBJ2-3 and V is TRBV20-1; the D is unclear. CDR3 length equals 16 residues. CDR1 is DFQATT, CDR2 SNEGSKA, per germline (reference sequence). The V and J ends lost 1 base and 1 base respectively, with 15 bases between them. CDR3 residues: CSARGASHVGTDTQYF. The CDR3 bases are TGCAGTGCTAGAGGGGCGTCGCATGTCGGCACAGATACGCAGTATTTT.

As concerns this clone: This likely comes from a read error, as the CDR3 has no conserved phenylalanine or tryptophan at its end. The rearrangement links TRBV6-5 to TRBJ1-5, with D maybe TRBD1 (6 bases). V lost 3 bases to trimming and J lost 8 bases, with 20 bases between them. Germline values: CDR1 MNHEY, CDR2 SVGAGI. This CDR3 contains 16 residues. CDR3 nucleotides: TGTGCCAGCAGTTATTCGGGGGGCCAGGGGAATAAGCCCCAGCATATT. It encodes CASSYSGGQGNKPQHI.

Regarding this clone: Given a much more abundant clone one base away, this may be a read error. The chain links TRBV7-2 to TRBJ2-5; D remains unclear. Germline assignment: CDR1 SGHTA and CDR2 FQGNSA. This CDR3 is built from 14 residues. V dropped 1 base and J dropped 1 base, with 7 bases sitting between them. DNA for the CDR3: TGTGCCAGCAGCTTAGTCGGCGCCCAAGAGACCCAGTACTTC. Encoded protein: CASSLVGAQETQYF.

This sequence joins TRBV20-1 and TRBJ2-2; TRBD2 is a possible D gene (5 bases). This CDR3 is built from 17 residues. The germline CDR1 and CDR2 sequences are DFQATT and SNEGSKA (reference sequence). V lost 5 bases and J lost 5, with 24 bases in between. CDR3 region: CSAGPFSGAGVTGELFF. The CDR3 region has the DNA TGCAGTGCTGGACCCTTTTCAGGCGCGGGTGTGACCGGGGAGCTGTTTTTT.

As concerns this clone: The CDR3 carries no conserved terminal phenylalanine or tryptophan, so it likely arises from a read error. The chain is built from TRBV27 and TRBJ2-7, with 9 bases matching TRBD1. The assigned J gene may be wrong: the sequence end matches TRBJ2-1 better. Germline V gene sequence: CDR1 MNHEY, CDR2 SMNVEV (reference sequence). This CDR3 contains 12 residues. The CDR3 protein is CASRTGTGRQFC. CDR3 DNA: TGTGCCAGCAGAACCGGGACAGGGAGGCAGTTCTGC.

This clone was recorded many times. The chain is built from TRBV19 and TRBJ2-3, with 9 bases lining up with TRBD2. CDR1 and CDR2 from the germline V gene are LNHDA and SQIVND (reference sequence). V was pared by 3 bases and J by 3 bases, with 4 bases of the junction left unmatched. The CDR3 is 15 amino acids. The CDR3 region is CASSIGGRATDTQYF. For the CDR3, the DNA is TGTGCCAGTAGTATCGGCGGGAGGGCGACAGATACGCAGTATTTT.

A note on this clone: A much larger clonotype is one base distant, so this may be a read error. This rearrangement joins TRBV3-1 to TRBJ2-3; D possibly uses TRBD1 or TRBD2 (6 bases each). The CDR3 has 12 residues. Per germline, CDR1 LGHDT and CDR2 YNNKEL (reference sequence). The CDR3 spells CASSRGADTQCF. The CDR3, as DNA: TGTGCCAGCAGCCGGGGGGCAGATACGCAGTGTTTT.

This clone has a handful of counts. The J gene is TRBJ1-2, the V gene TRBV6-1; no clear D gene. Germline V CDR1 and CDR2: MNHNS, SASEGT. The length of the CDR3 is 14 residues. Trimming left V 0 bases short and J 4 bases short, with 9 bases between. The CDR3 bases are TGTGCCAGCAGTGAAGCCCCCGGAGTCTATGGCTACACCTTC. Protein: CASSEAPGVYGYTF.